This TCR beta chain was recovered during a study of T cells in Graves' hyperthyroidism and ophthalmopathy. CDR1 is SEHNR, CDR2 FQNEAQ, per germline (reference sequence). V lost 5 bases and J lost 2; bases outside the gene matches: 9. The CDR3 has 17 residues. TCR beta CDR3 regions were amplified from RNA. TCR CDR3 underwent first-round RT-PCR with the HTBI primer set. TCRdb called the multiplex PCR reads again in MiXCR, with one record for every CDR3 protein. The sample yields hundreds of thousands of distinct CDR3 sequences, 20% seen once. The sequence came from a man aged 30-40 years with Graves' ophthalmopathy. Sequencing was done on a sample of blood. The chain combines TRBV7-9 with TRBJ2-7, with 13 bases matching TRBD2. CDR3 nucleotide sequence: TGTGCCAGCAGCGACCGACTAGCGGGAGGCCCGCCCTACGAGCAGTACTTC. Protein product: CASSDRLAGGPPYEQYF.